Presented here are 29 T cell receptor beta chains from one specimen sequenced in a study of control samples from healthy donors and cancer patients. Sequencing used immunoSEQ multiplex PCR; TCRdb keeps in-frame clones, though not all of them. The sample consists of some 410,000 clones, 80% to 95% of them appearing once. Specimen: PBMCs. The source of these receptors is a man aged 35 to 55 with head and neck cancer.

J is TRBJ1-1 and V is TRBV5-4; D is ambiguous. Deletions cut 1 base from V and 2 bases from J, with 6 bases between. This CDR3 has 13 residues. Germline CDR1 and CDR2: SGHNT and YYREEE (reference sequence). Here the CDR3 reads CASSLRENTEAFF. CDR3 coding DNA: TGTGCCAGCAGCTTGCGCGAAAACACTGAAGCTTTCTTT.

J is TRBJ1-6 and V is TRBV19, with 7 positions matching TRBD1. The V segment lost 4 bases and the J segment 9 bases; nucleotides outside the gene matches: 9. Germline-derived CDR1 and CDR2 are LNHDA and SQIVND (reference sequence). CDR3 length: 15 residues. CDR3 DNA: TGTGCCAGTAGTAACAACAGGGGAGGAGGTTCACCCCTCCACTTT. Protein product: CASSNNRGGGSPLHF.

V usage is TRBV7-9 and J usage is TRBJ2-7; tentatively, D is TRBD1 (5 bases). Germline CDR1 is SEHNR and CDR2 is FQNEAQ (reference sequence). Trimming left V 1 base short and J 3 bases short, with 13 bases between. The CDR3 runs to 15 residues. CDR3 sequence: CASSLGGSTGYEQYF. In nucleotides, the CDR3 is TGTGCCAGCAGCTTAGGGGGCTCCACCGGCTACGAGCAGTACTTC.

The chain employs TRBV9 and TRBJ2-5, with D perhaps assigned TRBD1 or TRBD2 (5 bases each). V shed 3 bases and J shed 5 bases, with 17 bases lying between them. CDR1 SGDLS and CDR2 YYNGEE come from the germline V gene. CDR3 length: 15 amino acids. The CDR3 sequence: CASSAIVGVGETQYF. CDR3 sequence (DNA): TGTGCCAGCAGCGCGATAGTGGGGGTTGGGGAGACCCAGTACTTC. Drawing the rest from reference TRBV9 and TRBJ2-5, the complete variable domain is DSGVTQTPKHLITATGQRVTLRCSPRSGDLSVYWYQQSLDQGLQFLIQYYNGEERAKGNILERFSAQQFPDLHSELNLSSLELGDSALYFCASSAIVGVGETQYFGPGTRLLVL.

The chain couples TRBV19 to TRBJ2-1, with 7 bases fitting TRBD1. This CDR3 has 17 residues. Unmatched junction bases numbered 9, after V lost 3 bases and J lost 1 base. The germline V gene encodes CDR1 LNHDA and CDR2 SQIVND (reference sequence). This chain's CDR3 is CASSIYRQGQSYNEQFF. The CDR3 DNA is TGTGCCAGTAGTATTTATCGACAGGGCCAATCCTACAATGAGCAGTTCTTC.

The table lists this clone with a count of one. The rearrangement uses TRBV9 and TRBJ1-6; D remains ambiguous. The CDR3 has 13 residues. V dropped 5 bases and J dropped 7 bases, with 10 bases sitting between them. Germline CDR1 reads SGDLS; CDR2 reads YYNGEE. CDR3 protein: CASRTGENSPLHF. CDR3 DNA sequence: TGTGCCAGCAGGACCGGGGAGAATTCACCCCTCCACTTT. The variable domain in full, completed from reference TRBV9 and TRBJ1-6, reads DSGVTQTPKHLITATGQRVTLRCSPRSGDLSVYWYQQSLDQGLQFLIQYYNGEERAKGNILERFSAQQFPDLHSELNLSSLELGDSALYFCASRTGENSPLHFGNGTRLTVT.

The chain links TRBV28 to TRBJ2-7; D may be TRBD1 (8 bases). The CDR3 contains 14 residues. CDR1 and CDR2 from the germline V gene are MDHEN and SYDVKM. V lost 5 bases and J lost 3, with 14 bases in between. This CDR3 reads CASSIQGGDYEQYF. CDR3 sequence (DNA): TGTGCCAGCAGTATACAGGGGGGGGACTACGAGCAGTACTTC.

With respect to this clone: Other DNA sequences in the sample encode the same CDR3. V gene TRBV28 combines with J gene TRBJ1-1; no reliable D call. V was shortened by 1 base and J by 0 bases, with 6 bases between the two germline ends. The V gene's germline CDR1 is MDHEN and CDR2 SYDVKM. The CDR3 extends over 14 amino acids. This CDR3 reads CASSLSLLNTEAFF. The CDR3 DNA follows: TGTGCCAGCAGTTTATCCCTCTTGAACACTGAAGCTTTCTTT.

V and J are TRBV11-2 and TRBJ2-6, with D possibly being TRBD1 (5 bases). The CDR3 is made up of 18 amino acids. V gave up 1 base and J gave up 0 bases, with 13 bases separating them. CDR1 is SGHAT and CDR2 is FQNNGV in the germline V gene. The CDR3 sequence: CASSLVRRAYSGANVLTF. In nucleotides, the CDR3 is TGTGCCAGCAGCTTAGTCCGCAGGGCCTACTCTGGGGCCAACGTCCTGACTTTC.

The chain recombines TRBV20-1 with TRBJ1-2; unclear D gene. V was pared by 3 bases and J by 0 bases, with 8 bases between. CDR1 and CDR2 (germline): DFQATT, SNEGSKA (reference sequence). This CDR3 has 13 residues. CDR3 coding DNA: TGCAGTGCTAGTGCCGGGACTAACTATGGCTACACCTTC. This sequence encodes CSASAGTNYGYTF.

The V and J genes are TRBV10-3 and TRBJ2-7, with TRBD1 identical over 9 bases. CDR3 length: 15 amino acids. CDR1 ENHRY and CDR2 SYGVKD come from the germline V gene. Trimming at V came to 6 bases and at J to 1 base, leaving 7 bases not matched to a gene. For the CDR3, the DNA is TGTGCCATCAGGGAGCCCGGGACAGGGTCCTACGAGCAGTACTTC. Its protein product is CAIREPGTGSYEQYF.

CDR3 sequence (DNA): TGTGCCAGCAGTGAATTGGGGTCGGGCCAGGTGAACACTGAAGCTTTCTTT. It codes for CASSELGSGQVNTEAFF. The chain uses TRBV25-1 and TRBJ1-1; D unresolved. Germline CDR1 and CDR2: MGHDK and SYGVNS. Trimming stripped 1 base from V and 0 bases from J, with 15 bases between. The length of the CDR3 is 17 residues.

The chain links TRBV3-1 (or the pseudogene TRBV3-2) to TRBJ1-5, with no clear D. Germline values: CDR1 LGHDT, CDR2 YNNKEL (reference sequence). This CDR3 has 16 residues. V was cut by 0 bases and J by 0 bases, with 9 bases left in between. CDR3 protein: CASSQDVGNSNQPQHF. CDR3 nucleotides: TGTGCCAGCAGCCAAGATGTAGGTAATAGCAATCAGCCCCAGCATTTT.

The rearrangement uses TRBV19 and TRBJ1-4; 8 nucleotides align to TRBD1. V was clipped by 9 bases and J by 8 bases; unmatched bases: 5. Germline V CDR1 and CDR2: LNHDA, SQIVND (reference sequence). The CDR3 totals 12 residues. The CDR3 sequence: CASDRGGEKLFF. Written as DNA, the CDR3 is TGTGCCAGCGACAGGGGAGGGGAAAAACTGTTTTTT.

The rearrangement joins TRBV6-5 to TRBJ1-5; tentative D call: TRBD1 (5 bases). The germline gives CDR1 MNHEY, CDR2 SVGAGI. This CDR3 has 16 residues. V was cut by 0 bases and J by 7 bases, with 16 bases left in between. The CDR3 bases are TGTGCCAGCAGTTACTCCGGGGCCCGAGGAGGGCAGCCCCAGCATTTT. Its protein is CASSYSGARGGQPQHF.

The chain joins TRBV7-9 to TRBJ1-4; a weak D match, TRBD1 (6 bases). This CDR3 has 14 amino acids. V was clipped by 0 bases and J by 8 bases, with 10 bases between them. The germline gives CDR1 SEHNR, CDR2 FQNEAQ (reference sequence). DNA of the CDR3: TGTGCCAGCAGCTTAGCAGGGGGAAGCGAAAAACTGTTTTTT. The encoded protein is CASSLAGGSEKLFF.

In nucleotides, the CDR3 is TGTGCCAGCGGGGGGGCATACAATGAGCAGTTCTTC. Its protein product is CASGGAYNEQFF. The chain has TRBV5-4 and TRBJ2-1; maybe TRBD2 (7 bases). Germline V gene data show CDR1 as SGHNT and CDR2 as YYREEE (reference sequence). V was cut by 7 bases and J by 4 bases, with 9 bases left in between. CDR3 length: 12 amino acids.

The rearrangement uses TRBV28 and TRBJ1-2; no reliable D call. The CDR3 is 14 amino acids. CDR1 and CDR2 (germline): MDHEN, SYDVKM. Deletions cut 2 bases from V and 1 base from J, with 8 bases between. CDR3 amino acids: CASSLRAHNYGYTF. In nucleotides, the CDR3 is TGTGCCAGCAGTTTAAGGGCTCATAACTATGGCTACACCTTC.

The rearrangement joins TRBV28 to TRBJ1-1; maybe TRBD1 (5 bases). CDR1 and CDR2 (germline): MDHEN, SYDVKM. V lost 6 bases and J lost 2, with 7 bases in between. The CDR3 is 12 residues long. In nucleotides, the CDR3 is TGTGCCAGCAGGGACACTAACACTGAAGCTTTCTTT. This encodes CASRDTNTEAFF. The full variable domain, rest sourced from reference TRBV28 and TRBJ1-1, is DVKVTQSSRYLVKRTGEKVFLECVQDMDHENMFWYRQDPGLGLRLIYFSYDVKMKEKGDIPEGYSVSREKKERFSLILESASTNQTSMYLCASRDTNTEAFFGQGTRLTVV.

A few counts support this clone. J is TRBJ1-1 and V is TRBV5-1; a weak D match, TRBD1 (6 bases). Between the trimmed V and J ends, which lost 0 bases and 0 bases, there was a span of 12 bases. From germline, CDR1 is SGHRS and CDR2 YFSETQ. CDR3 size: 16 residues. This CDR3 is CASSLEAGALNTEAFF. Here the CDR3 DNA reads TGCGCCAGCAGCTTGGAGGCAGGGGCGTTGAACACTGAAGCTTTCTTT. Full variable domain (missing parts from reference TRBV5-1 and TRBJ1-1): KAGVTQTPRYLIKTRGQQVTLSCSPISGHRSVSWYQQTPGQGLQFLFEYFSETQRNKGNFPGRFSGRQFSNSRSEMNVSTLELGDSALYLCASSLEAGALNTEAFFGQGTRLTVV.

This clone has a handful of counts. This chain uses TRBV4-1 with TRBJ1-6; no reliable D call. Germline values: CDR1 MGHRA, CDR2 YSYEKL. The CDR3 sequence is 16 residues long. The V and J ends lost 0 bases and 9 bases respectively, with 15 bases between them. Written as DNA, the CDR3 is TGCGCCAGCAGCCAAGAATGGGAGGAGAGGAGTTCACCCCTCCACTTT. It encodes CASSQEWEERSSPLHF.

This chain uses TRBV28 with TRBJ2-5; no firm D call. With 10 bases removed from V and 6 bases from J, the gap between germline ends came to 21 bases. The germline V gene encodes CDR1 MDHEN and CDR2 SYDVKM. CDR3 length: 14 amino acids. CDR3 in DNA: TGTGCCACCGAAGTTCGGACCCAGCTCCAGACCCAGTACTTC. Encoded protein: CATEVRTQLQTQYF. Using reference TRBV28 and TRBJ2-5 for the parts outside the CDR3, the full variable domain is DVKVTQSSRYLVKRTGEKVFLECVQDMDHENMFWYRQDPGLGLRLIYFSYDVKMKEKGDIPEGYSVSREKKERFSLILESASTNQTSMYLCATEVRTQLQTQYFGPGTRLLVL.

The chain has TRBV3-1 (or the pseudogene TRBV3-2) and TRBJ2-3; the D gene is possibly TRBD1 (5 bases). Germline loops: CDR1 LGHDT, CDR2 YNNKEL (reference sequence). CDR3 length equals 13 residues. The ends were cut back, 10 bases at V and 0 bases at J, with 11 bases in the middle. The CDR3, as DNA: TGTGCCACTAATAACAGGAGCACAGATACGCAGTATTTT. It encodes CATNNRSTDTQYF.

The chain combines TRBV12-2 with TRBJ2-7; TRBD1, as called in the table, went unchecked against the DNA. TRBV12-2 is tagged as a pseudogene. This CDR3 has 14 amino acids. The CDR3 is CASRFRDSSYEQYF. DNA for the CDR3: TGTGCAAGTCGCTTCCGGGACAGCTCCTACGAGCAGTACTTC.

The chain links TRBV30 to TRBJ2-7, with 13 bases fitting TRBD2. The V and J ends lost 1 base and 4 bases, in that order; junction bases with no gene match: 1. Per germline, CDR1 GTSNPN and CDR2 SVGIG (reference sequence). The CDR3 spans 14 residues. The CDR3 sequence: CAWSGGLAGYEQYF. As DNA, the CDR3 is TGTGCCTGGAGTGGGGGACTAGCGGGGTACGAGCAGTACTTC.

This chain links TRBV7-9 with TRBJ2-3; 11 positions match TRBD2. The V gene's germline CDR1 is SEHNR and CDR2 FQNEAQ (reference sequence). V lost 5 bases to trimming and J lost 10 bases; unmatched junction nucleotides: 11. CDR3 length equals 15 residues. CDR3 nucleotides: TGTGCCAGCAGCCGACTAGCGGGACCCTCCGAAGCGCAGTATTTT. Protein sequence: CASSRLAGPSEAQYF.

This clone was detected only a few times. Different DNA sequences within this sample yield the same CDR3. J is TRBJ1-1 and V is TRBV5-1, with 7 bases identical to TRBD1. The germline gives CDR1 SGHRS, CDR2 YFSETQ. The CDR3 sequence is 14 residues long. J was trimmed by 5 bases and V by 8 bases; bases with no gene match: 12. CDR3 in DNA: TGCGCCAGTTCATTCACAGGGGAAGGGACTGAAGCTTTCTTT. This encodes CASSFTGEGTEAFF.

This clone was seen once. This chain joins TRBV12-3 or TRBV12-4 and TRBJ2-3; D unresolved. The V end was cut by 2 bases, the J end by 4 bases, with 7 bases between. This CDR3 is built from 13 residues. The CDR3 DNA sequence: TGTGCCAGCAGTTTACTCACGGCAGATACGCAGTATTTT. Protein: CASSLLTADTQYF.

The V and J genes are TRBV5-1 and TRBJ2-1; 10 bases match TRBD2. Germline V gene sequence: CDR1 SGHRS, CDR2 YFSETQ. Trimming removed 4 bases from V and 8 bases from J; junction bases left unmatched: 6. This CDR3 region has 14 residues. DNA of the CDR3: TGCGCCAGCAGCCAAAGCGGGGGGGCTGATGAGCAGTTCTTC. Protein product: CASSQSGGADEQFF.